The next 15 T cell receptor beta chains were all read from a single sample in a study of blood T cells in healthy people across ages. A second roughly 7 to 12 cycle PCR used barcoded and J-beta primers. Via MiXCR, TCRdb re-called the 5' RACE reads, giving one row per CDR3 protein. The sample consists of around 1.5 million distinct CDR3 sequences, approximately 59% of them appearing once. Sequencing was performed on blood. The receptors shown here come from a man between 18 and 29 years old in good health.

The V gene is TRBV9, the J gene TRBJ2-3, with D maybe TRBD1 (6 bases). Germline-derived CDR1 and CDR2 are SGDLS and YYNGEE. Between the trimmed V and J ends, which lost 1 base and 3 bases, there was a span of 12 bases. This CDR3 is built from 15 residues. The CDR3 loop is CASSVTTGRTDTQYF. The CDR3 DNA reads TGTGCCAGCAGCGTAACGACAGGCCGTACAGATACGCAGTATTTT.

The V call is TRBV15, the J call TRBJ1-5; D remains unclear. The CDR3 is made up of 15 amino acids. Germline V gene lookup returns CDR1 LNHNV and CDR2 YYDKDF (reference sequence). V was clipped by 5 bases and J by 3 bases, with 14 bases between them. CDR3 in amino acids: CATSSPTWNNQPQHF. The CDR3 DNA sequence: TGTGCCACCAGCTCTCCGACATGGAACAATCAGCCCCAGCATTTT.

CDR3 coding DNA: TGCAGTGTTCCAAGGAGTGGGGATACGCAGTATTTT. This gives the protein CSVPRSGDTQYF. The chain employs TRBV20-1 and TRBJ2-3; D is uncertain. The CDR3 length is 12 residues. The V gene lost 7 bases and the J gene lost 6 bases, with 14 bases spanning the gap. The germline V gene encodes CDR1 DFQATT and CDR2 SNEGSKA (reference sequence).

In DNA form, the CDR3 reads TGTGCCAGCAGTTACGGGCTTTTCTATGGCTACACCTTC. Translated, it gives CASSYGLFYGYTF. The chain links TRBV6-5 to TRBJ1-2; D gene unclear. CDR1 MNHEY and CDR2 SVGAGI come from the germline V gene. Trimming took 2 bases from V and 4 from J, leaving 8 bases between them. The CDR3 spans 13 residues.

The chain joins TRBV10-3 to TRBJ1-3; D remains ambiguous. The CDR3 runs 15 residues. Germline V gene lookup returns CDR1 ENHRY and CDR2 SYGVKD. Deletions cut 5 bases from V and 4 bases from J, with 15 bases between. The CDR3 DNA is TGTGCCATCAGTCTACTCGACCCGTCCGGAAACACCATATATTTT. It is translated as CAISLLDPSGNTIYF.

The CDR3 nucleotides are TGTGCCAGCAGCGTCGACCCACCGACTAGCGGGGGACAAGAGACCCAGTACTTC. It encodes CASSVDPPTSGGQETQYF. The rearrangement joins TRBV7-2 to TRBJ2-5; 12 bases align to TRBD2. The germline V gene has CDR1 SGHTA and CDR2 FQGNSA. With V trimmed by 5 bases and J by 2 bases, 12 bases remained unmatched. This CDR3 is 18 amino acids long.

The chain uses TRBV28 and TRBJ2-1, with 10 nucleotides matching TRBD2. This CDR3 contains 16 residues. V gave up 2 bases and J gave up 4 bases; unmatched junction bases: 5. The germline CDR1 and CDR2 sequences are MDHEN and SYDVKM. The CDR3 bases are TGTGCCAGCAGTTTACTGGGACTAGCGTTTTACAATGAGCAGTTCTTC. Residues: CASSLLGLAFYNEQFF.

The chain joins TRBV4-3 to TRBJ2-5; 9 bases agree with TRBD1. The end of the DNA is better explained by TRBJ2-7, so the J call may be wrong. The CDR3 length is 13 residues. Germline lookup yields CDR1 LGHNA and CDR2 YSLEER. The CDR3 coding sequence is TGCGCCAGCAGCCAAGGGACAGGGGCCGAGCAGTACTTC. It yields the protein CASSQGTGAEQYF.

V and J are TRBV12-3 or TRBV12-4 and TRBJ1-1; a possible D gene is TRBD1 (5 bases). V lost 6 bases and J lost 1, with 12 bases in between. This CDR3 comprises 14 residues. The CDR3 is CASRAGGPNTEAFF. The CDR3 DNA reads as TGTGCCAGCAGGGCGGGGGGTCCGAACACTGAAGCTTTCTTT.

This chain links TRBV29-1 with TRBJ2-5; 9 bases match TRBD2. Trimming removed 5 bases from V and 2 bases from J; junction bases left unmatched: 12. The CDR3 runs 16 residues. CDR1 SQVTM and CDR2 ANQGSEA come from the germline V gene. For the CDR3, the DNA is TGCAGCGTTCGGACGGAGCGGGGGGAGATTCAAGAGACCCAGTACTTC. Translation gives CSVRTERGEIQETQYF.

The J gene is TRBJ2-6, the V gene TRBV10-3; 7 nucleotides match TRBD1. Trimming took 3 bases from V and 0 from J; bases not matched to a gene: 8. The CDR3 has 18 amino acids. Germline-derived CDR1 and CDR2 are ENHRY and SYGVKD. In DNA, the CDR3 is TGTGCCATCAGTGACCTAGACAGGGCGAACTCTGGGGCCAACGTCCTGACTTTC. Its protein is CAISDLDRANSGANVLTF.

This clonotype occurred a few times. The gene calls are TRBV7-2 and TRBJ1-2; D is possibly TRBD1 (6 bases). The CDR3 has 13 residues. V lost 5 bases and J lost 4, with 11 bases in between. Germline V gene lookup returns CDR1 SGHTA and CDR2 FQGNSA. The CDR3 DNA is TGTGCCAGCAGCCCCGGGACAATCTATGGCTACACCTTC. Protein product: CASSPGTIYGYTF.

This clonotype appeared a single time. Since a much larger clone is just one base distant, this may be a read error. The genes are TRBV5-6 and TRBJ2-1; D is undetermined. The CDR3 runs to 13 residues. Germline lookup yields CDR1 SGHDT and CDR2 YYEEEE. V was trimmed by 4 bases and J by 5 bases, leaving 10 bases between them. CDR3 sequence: CASSVAGNNEQFF. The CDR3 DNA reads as TGTGCCAGCAGCGTGGCCGGCAACAATGAGCAGTTCTTC.

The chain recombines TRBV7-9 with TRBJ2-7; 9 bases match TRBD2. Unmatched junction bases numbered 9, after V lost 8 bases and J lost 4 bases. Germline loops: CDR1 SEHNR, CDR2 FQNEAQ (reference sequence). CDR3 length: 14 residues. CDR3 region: CASRPAGGAYEQYF. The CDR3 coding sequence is TGTGCCAGCCGGCCGGCGGGGGGGGCGTACGAGCAGTACTTC.

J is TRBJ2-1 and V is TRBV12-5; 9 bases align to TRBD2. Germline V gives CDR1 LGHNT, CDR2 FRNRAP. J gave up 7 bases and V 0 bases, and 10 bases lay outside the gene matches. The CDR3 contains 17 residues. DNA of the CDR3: TGTGCTAGTGGTTTGGTAGTAGCGGGAGCTCCAAATAATGAGCAGTTCTTC. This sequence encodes CASGLVVAGAPNNEQFF. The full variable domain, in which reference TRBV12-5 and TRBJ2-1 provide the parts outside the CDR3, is DARVTQTPRHKVTEMGQEVTMRCQPILGHNTVFWYRQTMMQGLELLAYFRNRAPLDDSGMPKDRFSAEMPDATLATLKIQPSEPRDSAVYFCASGLVVAGAPNNEQFFGPGTRLTVL.